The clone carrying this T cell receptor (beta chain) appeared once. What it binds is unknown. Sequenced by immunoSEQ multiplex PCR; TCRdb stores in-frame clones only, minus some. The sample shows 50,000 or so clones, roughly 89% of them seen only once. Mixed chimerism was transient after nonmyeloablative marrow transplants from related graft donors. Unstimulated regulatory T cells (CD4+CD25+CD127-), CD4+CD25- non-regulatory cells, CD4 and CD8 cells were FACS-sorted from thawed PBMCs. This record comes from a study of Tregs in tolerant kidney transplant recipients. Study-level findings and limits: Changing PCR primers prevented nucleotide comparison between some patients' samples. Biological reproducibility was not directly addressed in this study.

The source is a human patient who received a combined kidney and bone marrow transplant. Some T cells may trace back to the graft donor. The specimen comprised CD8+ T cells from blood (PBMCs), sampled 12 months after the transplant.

CDR3 sequence (DNA): TGTGCCAGCAGGGAGGGGGGGGCTGTAAATGGCTACACCTTC. It yields the protein CASREGGAVNGYTF. V gene TRBV13 combines with J gene TRBJ1-2, with a weak D call TRBD1 (6 bases). The CDR3 contains 14 residues. Germline CDR1 reads PRHDT; CDR2 reads FYEKMQ (reference sequence). Trimming cost V 6 bases and J 6 bases, with 17 bases left between them.